The entry that follows covers one T cell receptor beta chain sequence. The repertoire was sequenced with immunoSEQ multiplex PCR; TCRdb's copy has only in-frame clones and lacks some. The table lists 2 million to 2.5 million clones, around 95% of them singletons, with approximately 0.13% in the top ten. These data originate in a study of shared clonotypes between healthy human individuals. CDR1 SGHTA and CDR2 FQGNSA come from the germline V gene. V lost 9 bases and J 5 bases, leaving 11 bases between the germline ends. The CDR3 covers 12 residues. The sequencing input was naive CD4+ T cells sorted from blood. Regarding subset: CD45RA+ positively selected. The source is a man between 18 and 35 years old in good health. The genes are TRBV7-2 and TRBJ2-1; no definite D call. The chain's CDR3 is CASRLLNNEQFF. The CDR3 DNA is TGTGCCAGTCGACTTCTAAACAATGAGCAGTTCTTC.